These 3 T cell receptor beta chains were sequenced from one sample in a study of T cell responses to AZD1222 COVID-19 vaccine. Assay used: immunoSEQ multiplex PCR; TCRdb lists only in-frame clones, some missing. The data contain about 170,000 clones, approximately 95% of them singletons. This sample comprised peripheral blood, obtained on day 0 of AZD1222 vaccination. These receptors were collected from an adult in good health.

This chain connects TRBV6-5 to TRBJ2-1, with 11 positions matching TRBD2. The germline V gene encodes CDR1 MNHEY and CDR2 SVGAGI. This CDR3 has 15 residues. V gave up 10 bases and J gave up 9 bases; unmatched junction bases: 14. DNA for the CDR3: TGTGCCACTGAATCTAGCGGGAGGTTAGGAATTGAGCAGTTCTTC. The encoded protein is CATESSGRLGIEQFF.

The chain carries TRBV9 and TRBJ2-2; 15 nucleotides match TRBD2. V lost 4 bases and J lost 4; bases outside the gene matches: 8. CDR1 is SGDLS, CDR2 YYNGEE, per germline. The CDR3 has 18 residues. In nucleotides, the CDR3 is TGTGCCAGCAGCATCGGACTAGCGGGAGGGCCGGGCACCGGGGAGCTGTTTTTT. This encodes CASSIGLAGGPGTGELFF.

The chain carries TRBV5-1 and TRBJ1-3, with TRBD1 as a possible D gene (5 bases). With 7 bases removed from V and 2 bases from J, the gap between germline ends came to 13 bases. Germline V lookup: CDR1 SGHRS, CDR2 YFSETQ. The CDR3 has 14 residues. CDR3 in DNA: TGCGCCAGCGGCCGGTCGGGGGCTGGAAACACCATATATTTT. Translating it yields CASGRSGAGNTIYF.